The clone carrying this T cell receptor (beta chain) was seen once. Authors' processing steps: Amplified reference gene primers provided the basis for estimating nucleated cell counts. Generated by immunoSEQ multiplex PCR, the TCRdb table keeps only in-frame clones and is missing some. V and J calls and clone size come straight from that table; D and trimming were deduced from the DNA. In the table there are 95,000 to 150,000 clones, less than 75% of which are singletons. The CDR3 covers 15 residues. CDR1 SGHNT and CDR2 YENEEA come from the germline V gene. V trimming: 1 base; J trimming: 5 bases; junction bases outside the gene matches: 7. This sample is part of a study of blood T cell repertoires in COVID-19. For the study at large: The United States, Italy and Spain supplied acute and convalescent COVID-19 samples. Sources were T cells, B-cell-depleted T cells, or PBMCs; the material itself was cDNA or gDNA.

This TCR was recovered from a human donor with acute or convalescent COVID-19. The donor label of this sample is uncertain. The chain recombines TRBV11-3 with TRBJ2-7, with 8 positions matching TRBD1. The sequencing sample was made of peripheral blood. CDR3 in amino acids: CASSLGRTGPHEQYF. For the CDR3, the DNA is TGTGCCAGCAGCTTAGGTCGGACAGGGCCCCACGAGCAGTACTTC. The variable domain in full, with the rest retrieved from reference TRBV11-3 and TRBJ2-7, is EAGVVQSPRYKIIEKKQPVAFWCNPISGHNTLYWYLQNLGQGPELLIRYENEEAVDDSQLPKDRFSAERLKGVDSTLKIQPAELGDSAVYLCASSLGRTGPHEQYFGPGTRLTVT.